This entry describes one T cell receptor (beta chain). Its antigen is currently unknown. This entry comes from a study of identifying expanded T cells in peripheral blood. Libraries were prepared by immunoSEQ multiplex PCR; TCRdb keeps only in-frame clonotypes and omits some of them. Among about 130,000 clones listed, approximately 86% were seen once. General study findings and limits: Technical replicates showed roughly 1.2 changed clones; two weeks around 15; four weeks 19.

This CDR3 contains 16 residues. Germline V gene lookup returns CDR1 SGHVS and CDR2 FNYEAQ. Unmatched junction bases numbered 9, after V lost 3 bases and J lost 3 bases. This clonotype originated in a person between 18 and 69 years old in good health. The chain recombines TRBV7-6 with TRBJ2-3; 7 nucleotides match TRBD1. Sequencing was performed on blood. CDR3 sequence (DNA): TGTGCCAGCAGCTTGGGTTTGACAGGGCGGACAGATACGCAGTATTTT. Residues: CASSLGLTGRTDTQYF. The full variable domain, its missing parts supplied by reference TRBV7-6 and TRBJ2-3, is GAGVSQSPRYKVTKRGQDVALRCDPISGHVSLYWYRQALGQGPEFLTYFNYEAQQDKSGLPNDRFSAERPEGSISTLTIQRTEQRDSAMYRCASSLGLTGRTDTQYFGPGTRLTVL.